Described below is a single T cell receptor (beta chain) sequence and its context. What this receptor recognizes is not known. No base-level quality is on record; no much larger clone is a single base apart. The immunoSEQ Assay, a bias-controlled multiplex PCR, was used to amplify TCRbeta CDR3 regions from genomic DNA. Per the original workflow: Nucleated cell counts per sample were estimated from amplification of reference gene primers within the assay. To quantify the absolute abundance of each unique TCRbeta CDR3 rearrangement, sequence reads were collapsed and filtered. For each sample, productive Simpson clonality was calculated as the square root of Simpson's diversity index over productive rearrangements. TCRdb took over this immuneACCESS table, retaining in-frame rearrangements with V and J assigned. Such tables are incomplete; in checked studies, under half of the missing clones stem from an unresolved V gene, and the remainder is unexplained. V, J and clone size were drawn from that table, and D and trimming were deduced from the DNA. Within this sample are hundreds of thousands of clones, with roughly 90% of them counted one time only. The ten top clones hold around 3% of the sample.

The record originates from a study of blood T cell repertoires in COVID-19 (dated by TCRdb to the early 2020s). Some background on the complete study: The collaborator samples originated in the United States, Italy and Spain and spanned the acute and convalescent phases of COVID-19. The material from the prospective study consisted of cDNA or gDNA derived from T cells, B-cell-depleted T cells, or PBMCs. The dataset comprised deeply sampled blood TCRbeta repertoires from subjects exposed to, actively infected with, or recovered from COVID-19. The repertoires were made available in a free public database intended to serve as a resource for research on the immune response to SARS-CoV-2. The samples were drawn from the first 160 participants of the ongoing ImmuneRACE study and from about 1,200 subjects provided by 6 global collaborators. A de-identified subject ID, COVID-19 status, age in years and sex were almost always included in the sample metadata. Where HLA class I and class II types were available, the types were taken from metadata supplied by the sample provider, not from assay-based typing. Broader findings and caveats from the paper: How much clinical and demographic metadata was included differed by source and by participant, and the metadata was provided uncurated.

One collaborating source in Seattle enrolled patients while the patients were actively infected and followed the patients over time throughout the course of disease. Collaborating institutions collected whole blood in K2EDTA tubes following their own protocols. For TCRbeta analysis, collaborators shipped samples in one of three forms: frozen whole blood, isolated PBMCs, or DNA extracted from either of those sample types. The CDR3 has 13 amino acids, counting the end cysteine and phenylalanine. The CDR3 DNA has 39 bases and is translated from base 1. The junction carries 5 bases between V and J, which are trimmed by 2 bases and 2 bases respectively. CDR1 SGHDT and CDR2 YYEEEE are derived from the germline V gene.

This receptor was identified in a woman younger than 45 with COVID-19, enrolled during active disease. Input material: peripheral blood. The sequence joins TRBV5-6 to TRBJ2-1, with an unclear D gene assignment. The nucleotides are TGTGCCAGCAGCTTTCCAACCTACAATGAGCAGTTCTTC. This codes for CASSFPTYNEQFF. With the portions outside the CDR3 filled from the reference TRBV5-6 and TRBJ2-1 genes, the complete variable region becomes DAGVTQSPTHLIKTRGQQVTLRCSPKSGHDTVSWYQQALGQGPQFIFQYYEEEERQRGNFPDRFSGHQFPNYSSELNVNALLLGDSALYLCASSFPTYNEQFFGPGTRLTVL.